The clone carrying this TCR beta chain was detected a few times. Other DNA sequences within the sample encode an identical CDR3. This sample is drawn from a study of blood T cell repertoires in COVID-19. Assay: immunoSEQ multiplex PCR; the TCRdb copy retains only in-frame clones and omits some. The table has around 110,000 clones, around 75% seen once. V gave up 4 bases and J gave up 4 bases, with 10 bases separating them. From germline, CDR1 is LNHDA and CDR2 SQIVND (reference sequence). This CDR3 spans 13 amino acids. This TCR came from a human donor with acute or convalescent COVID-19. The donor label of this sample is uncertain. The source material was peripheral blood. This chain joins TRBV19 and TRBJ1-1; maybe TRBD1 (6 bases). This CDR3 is CASSRRGLTEAFF. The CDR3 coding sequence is TGTGCCAGTAGTAGGCGGGGGCTCACTGAAGCTTTCTTT.